The 20 T cell receptor beta chains listed next were all sequenced from one sample in a study of graft-versus-host responses after intestinal transplantation. Data came from immunoSEQ multiplex PCR; TCRdb stores just in-frame clones and leaves some out. The data show about 39,000 clones, with 80% to 95% seen just once and approximately 4% held by the top ten. Sequencing was performed on PBMCs, taken nearly 750 days after intestinal transplantation. These receptor sequences come from a human patient who received an intestinal transplant, so some T cells may come from the graft donor.

V gene TRBV6-5 combines with J gene TRBJ2-1; 10 positions match TRBD2. With 5 bases clipped from V and 14 bases from J, the junction kept 15 bases outside the gene matches. The CDR3 runs to 15 residues. Germline V CDR1 and CDR2: MNHEY, SVGAGI. The CDR3: CASSSPGLASQDKFF. In nucleotides, the CDR3 is TGTGCCAGCAGTAGCCCGGGACTAGCGAGCCAAGACAAGTTCTTC.

This clone occurred once. V gene TRBV27 combines with J gene TRBJ1-1; 9 nucleotides match TRBD1. The CDR3 loop spans 19 amino acids. The ends lost 2 bases at V and 4 bases at J; junction bases unmatched: 17. Germline CDR1 is MNHEY and CDR2 is SMNVEV (reference sequence). This chain's CDR3 is CASSLAGTGFLKFGTEAFF. DNA of the CDR3: TGTGCCAGCAGTTTAGCCGGGACAGGGTTCCTTAAATTCGGCACTGAAGCTTTCTTT.

The rearrangement uses TRBV5-6 and TRBJ2-2; D unclear. This CDR3 comprises 14 residues. The V and J ends lost 0 bases and 7 bases respectively, with 10 bases between them. The germline CDR1 and CDR2 sequences are SGHDT and YYEEEE. CDR3 bases: TGTGCCAGCAGCTTGGGAGTAGGCGGCGGGGAGCTGTTTTTT. Encoded protein: CASSLGVGGGELFF.

The chain links TRBV30 to TRBJ2-7, with TRBD2 matching 12 bases. The CDR3 spans 17 residues. Per germline, CDR1 GTSNPN and CDR2 SVGIG (reference sequence). Trimming cost V 2 bases and J 1 base; bases outside gene matches: 9. The CDR3 sequence is CAWSRSRTSGVSYEQYF. In DNA, the CDR3 is TGTGCCTGGAGTCGGAGTAGGACTAGCGGGGTTTCCTACGAGCAGTACTTC.

The chain's CDR3 is CSVQGGNTEAFF. In DNA, the CDR3 is TGCAGCGTGCAGGGAGGAAACACTGAAGCTTTCTTT. The chain recombines TRBV29-1 with TRBJ1-1, with D tentatively TRBD1 (5 bases). The CDR3 loop spans 12 amino acids. V lost 6 bases and J 2 bases, leaving 10 bases between the germline ends. CDR1 is SQVTM and CDR2 is ANQGSEA in the germline V gene.

Only a few counts were recorded for this clone. The sample has other DNA sequences that encode this CDR3 too. This chain connects TRBV20-1 to TRBJ1-5; D is possibly TRBD1 (6 bases). CDR1 and CDR2 (germline): DFQATT, SNEGSKA (reference sequence). The CDR3 is made up of 11 amino acids. V was cut by 3 bases and J by 16 bases, with 16 bases left in between. Here the CDR3 DNA reads TGCAGTGCTAGGCGGTCGAGGACAGTCCATTTT. It translates to CSARRSRTVHF.

This chain joins TRBV5-4 and TRBJ2-5, with TRBD2 matching over 10 bases. J lost 5 bases, V lost 1 base, and 8 bases had no gene match. The CDR3 is 16 residues long. Germline lookup yields CDR1 SGHNT and CDR2 YYREEE (reference sequence). The CDR3 sequence is CASSLLSGGALETQYF. The CDR3 region has the DNA TGTGCCAGCAGCTTGTTGAGCGGGGGGGCCCTGGAGACCCAGTACTTC.

This chain links TRBV5-4 with TRBJ1-1; D unclear. The germline V gene has CDR1 SGHNT and CDR2 YYREEE (reference sequence). This CDR3 region has 13 residues. V was shortened by 5 bases and J by 1 base, with 9 bases between the two germline ends. This CDR3 reads CASRIRGNTEAFF. The CDR3 DNA is TGTGCCAGCAGAATCCGGGGGAACACTGAAGCTTTCTTT.

The chain joins TRBV19 to TRBJ2-1, with D possibly being TRBD1 (5 bases). The length of the CDR3 is 14 residues. Between the trimmed V and J ends, which lost 3 bases and 9 bases, there was a span of 15 bases. CDR1 and CDR2 (germline): LNHDA, SQIVND (reference sequence). The CDR3 loop reads CASSIKSTASEQFF. As DNA, the CDR3 is TGTGCCAGTAGTATTAAGTCGACAGCCTCTGAGCAGTTCTTC.

The chain recombines TRBV7-2 with TRBJ1-1; D is possibly TRBD1 (6 bases). The CDR3 extends over 16 amino acids. Germline V gives CDR1 SGHTA, CDR2 FQGNSA. V was trimmed by 4 bases and J by 0 bases, leaving 15 bases between them. The CDR3 loop reads CASSSPGVGMNTEAFF. In nucleotides, the CDR3 is TGTGCCAGCAGCTCCCCAGGGGTGGGGATGAACACTGAAGCTTTCTTT.

This chain joins TRBV10-3 and TRBJ1-2; D gene unclear. CDR3 length: 17 amino acids. The germline V and J ends were trimmed by 5 bases and 0 bases, with 19 bases remaining between them. Germline loops: CDR1 ENHRY, CDR2 SYGVKD. CDR3 sequence reads: CAISTVSGMGANYGYTF. CDR3 nucleotide sequence: TGTGCCATCAGTACGGTTAGCGGAATGGGCGCTAACTATGGCTACACCTTC.

The chain has TRBV5-6 and TRBJ1-2; D is undetermined. The germline V and J ends were trimmed by 3 bases and 5 bases, with 8 bases remaining between them. CDR1 is SGHDT, CDR2 YYEEEE, per germline. The CDR3 is made up of 12 amino acids. The DNA of the CDR3 is TGTGCCAGCAGCTACCAGGATTATGGCTACACCTTC. Translation gives CASSYQDYGYTF.

V is TRBV27 and J is TRBJ2-5; D call uncertain. Trimming took 5 bases from V and 3 from J, leaving 13 bases between them. The CDR3 is 14 amino acids. Germline values: CDR1 MNHEY, CDR2 SMNVEV (reference sequence). This CDR3 is CASSLQMREETQYF. As DNA, the CDR3 is TGTGCCAGCAGTCTACAGATGAGAGAAGAGACCCAGTACTTC.

The chain is built from TRBV18 and TRBJ2-7, with D perhaps TRBD1 or TRBD2 (5 bases each). Germline V gene sequence: CDR1 KGHSH, CDR2 LQKENI. Trimming pared 3 bases from V and 2 bases from J, leaving 14 bases between. This CDR3 is 15 amino acids long. For the CDR3, the DNA is TGTGCCAGCTCACCGAGGGCAGGGCACACCTACGAGCAGTACTTC. It encodes CASSPRAGHTYEQYF.

The V and J genes are TRBV12-5 and TRBJ2-7; 7 bases agree with TRBD2. The CDR3 spans 14 residues. With 2 bases clipped from V and 6 bases from J, the junction kept 7 bases outside the gene matches. CDR1 and CDR2 from the germline V gene are LGHNT and FRNRAP. CDR3 residues: CASGLPGEGFEQYF. Here the CDR3 DNA reads TGTGCTAGTGGTTTGCCTGGGGAGGGCTTCGAGCAGTACTTC.

The CDR3: CASSYSSDTGELFF. DNA of the CDR3: TGCGCCAGCAGCTACTCCTCGGACACCGGGGAGCTGTTTTTT. The chain recombines TRBV5-1 with TRBJ2-2, with D unclear. V was clipped by 3 bases and J by 3 bases, with 9 bases between them. Germline V gene data show CDR1 as SGHRS and CDR2 as YFSETQ. The CDR3 spans 14 residues.

The gene calls are TRBV6-5 and TRBJ1-1, with D hard to call. The V end lost 3 bases, the J end lost 3 bases, and 8 bases lay between the germline ends. The CDR3 length is 13 residues. The germline V gene encodes CDR1 MNHEY and CDR2 SVGAGI. The CDR3 here is CASSYDWDTEAFF. CDR3 nucleotides: TGTGCCAGCAGTTATGACTGGGACACTGAAGCTTTCTTT.

The rearrangement links TRBV11-2 to TRBJ1-6, with TRBD1 identical over 8 bases. After removal of 5 bases from V and 9 bases from J, the junction contained 6 bases not matched to a gene. The CDR3 runs to 14 residues. The germline V gene has CDR1 SGHAT and CDR2 FQNNGV. This CDR3 is CASSPNRGVSPLHF. The CDR3 DNA sequence: TGTGCCAGCAGCCCAAACAGGGGGGTTTCACCCCTCCACTTT.

The V and J genes are TRBV19 and TRBJ2-7; possibly TRBD1 or TRBD2 for D (6 bases each). Trimming removed 3 bases from V and 4 bases from J, with 16 bases in between. From germline, CDR1 is LNHDA and CDR2 SQIVND (reference sequence). This CDR3 spans 15 amino acids. The CDR3 DNA reads as TGTGCCAGTAGTATCTTCCTCGGGGGCTCGTACGAGCAGTACTTC. Encoded protein: CASSIFLGGSYEQYF.

J is TRBJ2-1 and V is TRBV18, with D possibly TRBD2 on 6 matching bases. Germline assignment: CDR1 KGHSH and CDR2 LQKENI. V was trimmed by 4 bases and J by 5 bases, leaving 15 bases between them. This CDR3 region has 15 residues. This CDR3 is CASSLVGGTNNEQFF. In DNA, the CDR3 is TGTGCCAGCTCACTGGTGGGAGGCACCAACAATGAGCAGTTCTTC.